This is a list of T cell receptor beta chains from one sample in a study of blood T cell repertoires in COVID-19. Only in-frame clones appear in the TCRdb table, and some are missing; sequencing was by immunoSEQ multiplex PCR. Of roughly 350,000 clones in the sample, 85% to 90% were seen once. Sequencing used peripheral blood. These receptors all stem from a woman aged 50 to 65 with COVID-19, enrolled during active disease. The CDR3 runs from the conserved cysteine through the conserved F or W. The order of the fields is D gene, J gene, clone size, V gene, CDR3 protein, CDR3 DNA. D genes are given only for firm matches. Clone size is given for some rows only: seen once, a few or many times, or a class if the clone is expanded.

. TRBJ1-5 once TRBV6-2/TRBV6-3 CASSTTSNQPQHF TGTGCCAGCAGTACGACAAGCAATCAGCCCCAGCATTTT
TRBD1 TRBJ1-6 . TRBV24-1 CAAGQVESSYNSPLHF TGTGCCGCCGGACAGGTGGAGAGCTCCTATAATTCACCCCTCCACTTT
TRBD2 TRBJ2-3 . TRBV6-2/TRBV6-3 CASSYSAGRAYTDTQYF TGTGCCAGCAGTTACTCCGCAGGGAGGGCCTACACAGATACGCAGTATTTT
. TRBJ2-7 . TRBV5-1 CASSLGQTSYEQYF TGCGCCAGCAGCTTGGGACAGACTTCCTACGAGCAGTACTTC
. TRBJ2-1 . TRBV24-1 CATSDFATQQFF TGTGCCACCAGTGATTTCGCTACTCAGCAGTTCTTC
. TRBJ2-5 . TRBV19 CASSRTGGTDEETQYF TGTGCCAGTAGTAGGACTGGTGGCACGGATGAAGAGACCCAGTACTTC
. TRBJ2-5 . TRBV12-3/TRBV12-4 CASSPIGEETQYF TGTGCCAGCAGCCCCATTGGGGAGGAGACCCAGTACTTC
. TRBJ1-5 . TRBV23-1 CASSPGKRTGTEFSRQPQHF TGCGCCAGCAGTCCAGGGAAGAGGACCGGGACTGAATTCAGCAGGCAGCCCCAGCATTTT
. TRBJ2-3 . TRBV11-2 CASSPLKTSFTDTQYF TGTGCCAGCAGCCCCTTAAAGACTAGTTTTACAGATACGCAGTATTTT
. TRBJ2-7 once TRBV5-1 CASHEGTFAYEQYF TGCGCCAGCCATGAGGGGACATTCGCCTACGAGCAGTACTTC
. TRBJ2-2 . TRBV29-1 CSVEDIRFMGAGDTGELFF TGCAGCGTTGAAGATATTCGATTTATGGGGGCCGGGGACACCGGGGAGCTGTTTTTT
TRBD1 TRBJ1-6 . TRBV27 CASSSGQGVWDSPLHF TGTGCCAGCAGTTCTGGACAGGGAGTCTGGGATTCACCCCTCCACTTT
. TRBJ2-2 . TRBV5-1 CASSSWTGSNTGELFF TGCGCCAGCAGCTCCTGGACTGGCTCGAACACCGGGGAGCTGTTTTTT
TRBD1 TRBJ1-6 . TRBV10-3 CAPTGGHSPLHF TGTGCCCCTACAGGGGGCCATTCACCCCTCCACTTT
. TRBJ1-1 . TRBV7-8 CASSTAGGGTTEAFF TGTGCCAGTTCGACAGCGGGGGGAGGGACCACTGAAGCTTTCTTT
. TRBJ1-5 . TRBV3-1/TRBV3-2 CASSQDSSQPQHF TGTGCCAGCAGCCAAGATAGTAGTCAGCCCCAGCATTTT
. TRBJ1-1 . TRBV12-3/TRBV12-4 CASRTGNTEAFF TGTGCCAGCAGAACAGGGAACACTGAAGCTTTCTTT
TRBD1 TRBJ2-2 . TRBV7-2 CASSLGQGTGELFF TGTGCCAGCAGCTTAGGACAGGGTACCGGGGAGCTGTTTTTT
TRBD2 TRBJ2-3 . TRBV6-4 CASSPRTSGRAYDTQYF TGTGCCAGCTCGCCCCGGACTAGCGGGAGGGCCTACGATACGCAGTATTTT
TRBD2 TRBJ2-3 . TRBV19 CASNLRTSHYTDTQYF TGTGCCAGTAATCTACGGACTAGCCACTACACAGATACGCAGTATTTT
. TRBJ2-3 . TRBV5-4 CASTPRAGSTDTQYF TGTGCCAGCACCCCCAGGGCAGGCTCCACAGATACGCAGTATTTT
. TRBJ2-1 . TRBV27 CASSSGLVGRDEQFF TGTGCCAGCAGTTCCGGACTGGTAGGCCGGGATGAGCAGTTCTTC
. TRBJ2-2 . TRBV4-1 CASSQRQTANTGELFF TGCGCCAGCAGCCAGCGACAGACCGCGAACACCGGGGAGCTGTTTTTT
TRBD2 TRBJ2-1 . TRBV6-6 CASSGLAGALYNEQFF TGTGCCAGCAGTGGACTAGCGGGAGCCCTCTACAATGAGCAGTTCTTC
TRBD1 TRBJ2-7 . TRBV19 CASSDHRGSYEQYF TGTGCCAGTAGTGACCACAGGGGGTCCTACGAGCAGTACTTC
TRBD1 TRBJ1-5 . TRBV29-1 CSARTGDGNQPQHF TGCAGCGCCCGGACAGGGGATGGCAATCAGCCCCAGCATTTT